Below are 19 T cell receptor beta chains sequenced from a single sample in a study of T cell changes during pregnancy in multiple sclerosis. Here immunoSEQ multiplex PCR was the method, and the copy in TCRdb shows in-frame clones only, minus some. The sample has roughly 48,000 clones, 80% to 90% seen once. The sequences come from CD4+ T cells from peripheral blood mononuclear cells, collected in the second trimester of pregnancy. The origin of the receptors is a female donor with multiple sclerosis, enrolled in a pregnancy study.

The chain's CDR3 is CASSLERVGYGYTF. CDR3 DNA sequence: TGTGCCAGCAGCTTAGAGCGGGTGGGCTATGGCTACACCTTC. This chain links TRBV11-2 with TRBJ1-2, with D uncertain. Trimming pared 0 bases from V and 4 bases from J, leaving 9 bases between. This CDR3 is built from 14 residues. Germline V lookup: CDR1 SGHAT, CDR2 FQNNGV.

This clone is judged medium-sized (0.01 to 0.1%). V and J are TRBV5-1 and TRBJ2-3, with TRBD2 as a possible D gene (5 bases). V was clipped by 3 bases and J by 2 bases, with 13 bases between them. This CDR3 spans 15 amino acids. Germline loops: CDR1 SGHRS, CDR2 YFSETQ. CDR3 protein: CASSSSSETTDTQYF. In nucleotides, the CDR3 is TGCGCCAGCAGCTCCAGTAGCGAGACCACAGATACGCAGTATTTT.

V usage is TRBV11-2 and J usage is TRBJ2-7; D possibly corresponds to TRBD2 (5 bases). This CDR3 contains 15 residues. Germline CDR1 reads SGHAT; CDR2 reads FQNNGV. V dropped 1 base and J dropped 5 bases, with 15 bases sitting between them. The CDR3 is CASSLVTGWRDEQYF. CDR3 DNA: TGTGCCAGCAGCTTAGTTACGGGGTGGCGGGACGAGCAGTACTTC.

This clone was detected a few times. This chain connects TRBV27 to TRBJ2-7; tentatively, D is TRBD2 (6 bases). This CDR3 is 13 amino acids long. Germline CDR1 and CDR2: MNHEY and SMNVEV (reference sequence). V lost 5 bases to trimming and J lost 6 bases, with 14 bases between them. DNA of the CDR3: TGTGCCAGCAGTCATCGCCGGGGAGGCGAGCAGTACTTC. Encoded protein: CASSHRRGGEQYF.

V gene TRBV6-6 combines with J gene TRBJ1-4; 10 bases fit TRBD1. V trimming: 6 bases; J trimming: 6 bases; junction bases outside the gene matches: 4. From germline, CDR1 is MNHNY and CDR2 SVGAGI (reference sequence). The CDR3 has 14 residues. CDR3 protein: CASSGQGVYEKLFF. CDR3 DNA sequence: TGTGCCAGCAGCGGACAGGGGGTCTATGAAAAACTGTTTTTT.

The sample holds a few counts of this clone. The chain uses TRBV30 and TRBJ1-1, with D perhaps TRBD1 (5 bases). Germline assignment: CDR1 GTSNPN and CDR2 SVGIG (reference sequence). This CDR3 region has 14 residues. V lost 2 bases and J 4 bases, leaving 14 bases between the germline ends. CDR3 DNA sequence: TGTGCCTGGAGTCTGTGGGGCTTGGGCACTGAAGCTTTCTTT. As protein: CAWSLWGLGTEAFF.

The rearrangement joins TRBV6-6 to TRBJ2-7, with 7 positions matching TRBD1. This CDR3 has 15 residues. The V and J ends lost 5 bases and 5 bases, in that order; junction bases with no gene match: 12. Germline CDR1 is MNHNY and CDR2 is SVGAGI (reference sequence). The CDR3 bases are TGTGCCAGCAGTAACAGGGGTTTCAGTGGGAACGAGCAGTACTTC. Its protein product is CASSNRGFSGNEQYF.

CDR3: CASRIPTATNYGYTF. CDR3 DNA sequence: TGTGCCAGCAGGATCCCGACAGCGACTAACTATGGCTACACCTTC. The chain couples TRBV6-5 to TRBJ1-2, with D possibly being TRBD1 (5 bases). CDR3 length equals 15 residues. CDR1 is MNHEY, CDR2 SVGAGI, per germline. The V gene lost 6 bases and the J gene lost 0 bases, with 14 bases spanning the gap.

V and J are TRBV5-1 and TRBJ2-7, with a weak D call TRBD2 (7 bases). Trimming left V 3 bases short and J 0 bases short, with 13 bases between. The germline gives CDR1 SGHRS, CDR2 YFSETQ. The CDR3 contains 15 residues. The CDR3 DNA sequence: TGCGCCAGCAGCTCGGCGGGGGCGGCCTCCTACGAGCAGTACTTC. This codes for CASSSAGAASYEQYF.

The rearrangement joins TRBV19 to TRBJ2-3; 7 bases are shared with TRBD1. The germline gives CDR1 LNHDA, CDR2 SQIVND (reference sequence). The CDR3 totals 14 residues. V was pared by 5 bases and J by 2 bases, with 4 bases of the junction left unmatched. CDR3 in amino acids: CASSDRDNTDTQYF. The CDR3 DNA sequence: TGTGCCAGTAGTGACAGGGATAACACAGATACGCAGTATTTT. The whole variable domain, filled in from reference TRBV19 and TRBJ2-3, reads DGGITQSPKYLFRKEGQNVTLSCEQNLNHDAMYWYRQDPGQGLRLIYYSQIVNDFQKGDIAEGYSVSREKKESFPLTVTSAQKNPTAFYLCASSDRDNTDTQYFGPGTRLTVL.

The chain has TRBV7-2 and TRBJ2-7, with a weak D call TRBD2 (6 bases). The CDR3 sequence is 12 residues long. Germline lookup yields CDR1 SGHTA and CDR2 FQGNSA. Trimming shortened V by 8 bases and J by 0 bases, and 8 bases separated the two germline ends. The CDR3 is CASAGSSYEQYF. The CDR3 DNA follows: TGTGCCAGCGCCGGGAGCTCCTACGAGCAGTACTTC.

The rearrangement links TRBV2 to TRBJ2-7; possibly TRBD2 for D (6 bases). The CDR3 is made up of 12 amino acids. From germline, CDR1 is SNHLY and CDR2 FYNNEI. Trimming removed 3 bases from V and 5 bases from J, with 8 bases in between. CDR3 nucleotides: TGTGCCAGCAGTGAGGGAGGCCACGAGCAGTACTTC. The encoded protein is CASSEGGHEQYF.

A single count supports this clone. CDR3 nucleotides: TGCGCCAGCAGCCAGGCCAGGACTCCCTCCGGGGACATTCAGTACTTC. It specifies CASSQARTPSGDIQYF. V gene TRBV4-1 combines with J gene TRBJ2-4; possible D gene TRBD2, 5 bases. CDR1 is MGHRA and CDR2 is YSYEKL in the germline V gene. V lost 3 bases and J lost 8, with 20 bases in between. CDR3 size: 16 residues.

V is TRBV5-1 and J is TRBJ2-4; D possibly corresponds to TRBD1 (6 bases). The germline CDR1 and CDR2 sequences are SGHRS and YFSETQ. The CDR3 totals 15 residues. The germline V and J ends were trimmed by 7 bases and 2 bases, with 16 bases remaining between them. The CDR3 DNA follows: TGCGCCAGCTTTCAGGACAGCTCCACCAAAAACATTCAGTACTTC. Protein sequence: CASFQDSSTKNIQYF.

The chain carries TRBV5-1 and TRBJ2-3; D possibly corresponds to TRBD2 (6 bases). CDR1 and CDR2 (germline): SGHRS, YFSETQ. This CDR3 spans 14 amino acids. Trimming shortened V by 4 bases and J by 6 bases, and 15 bases separated the two germline ends. Written as DNA, the CDR3 is TGCGCCAGCAGCCGGGACTCCACAGATGATACGCAGTATTTT. Amino acid sequence: CASSRDSTDDTQYF. Full variable domain (outside the CDR3, taken from reference TRBV5-1 and TRBJ2-3): KAGVTQTPRYLIKTRGQQVTLSCSPISGHRSVSWYQQTPGQGLQFLFEYFSETQRNKGNFPGRFSGRQFSNSRSEMNVSTLELGDSALYLCASSRDSTDDTQYFGPGTRLTVL.

The chain carries TRBV4-1 and TRBJ1-2; TRBD1 matches at 10 bases. Germline values: CDR1 MGHRA, CDR2 YSYEKL. This CDR3 contains 14 residues. The ends lost 4 bases at V and 3 bases at J; junction bases unmatched: 2. CDR3: CASSPTGGDYGYTF. CDR3 nucleotides: TGCGCCAGCAGCCCGACAGGGGGCGACTATGGCTACACCTTC.

The chain uses TRBV30 and TRBJ1-3; 7 positions agree with TRBD1. V lost 7 bases and J lost 2; bases outside the gene matches: 8. The CDR3 is 14 residues long. Germline CDR1 is GTSNPN and CDR2 is SVGIG (reference sequence). In DNA form, the CDR3 reads TGTGCCTCCCGAAAGGGACAGACTGGAAACACCATATATTTT. It encodes CASRKGQTGNTIYF.

This clone was seen a single time. The chain uses TRBV18 and TRBJ2-2, with 7 positions matching TRBD2. From germline, CDR1 is KGHSH and CDR2 LQKENI. Unmatched junction bases numbered 2, after V lost 1 base and J lost 3 bases. The CDR3 extends over 15 amino acids. CDR3 DNA: TGTGCCAGCTCACCACAGGGAGGGGACACCGGGGAGCTGTTTTTT. This encodes CASSPQGGDTGELFF.

CDR3 protein: CASKYSEQYF. The CDR3 DNA reads TGTGCCAGCAAATATAGCGAGCAGTACTTC. J is TRBJ2-7 and V is TRBV2; D is unresolved. Trimming removed 7 bases at V and 6 bases at J, with 7 bases between. Germline values: CDR1 SNHLY, CDR2 FYNNEI. The CDR3 loop spans 10 amino acids.